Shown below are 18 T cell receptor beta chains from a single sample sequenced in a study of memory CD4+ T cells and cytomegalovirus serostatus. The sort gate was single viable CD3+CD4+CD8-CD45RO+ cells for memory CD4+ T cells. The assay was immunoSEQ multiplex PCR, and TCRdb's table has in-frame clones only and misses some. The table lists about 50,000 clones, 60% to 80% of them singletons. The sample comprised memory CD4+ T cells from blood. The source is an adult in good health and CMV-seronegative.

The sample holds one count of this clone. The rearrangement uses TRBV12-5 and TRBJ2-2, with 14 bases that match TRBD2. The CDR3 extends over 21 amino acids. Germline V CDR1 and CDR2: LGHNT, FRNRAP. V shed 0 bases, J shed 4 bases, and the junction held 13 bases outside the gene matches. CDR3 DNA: TGTGCTAGTGGTTTGGTCCTGTCCGGGACTAGCGGGAGTCTGGGCACCGGGGAGCTGTTTTTT. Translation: CASGLVLSGTSGSLGTGELFF.

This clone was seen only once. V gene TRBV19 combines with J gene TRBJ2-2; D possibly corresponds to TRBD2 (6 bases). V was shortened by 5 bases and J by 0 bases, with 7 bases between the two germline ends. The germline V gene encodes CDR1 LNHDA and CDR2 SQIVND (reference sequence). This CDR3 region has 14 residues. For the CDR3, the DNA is TGTGCCAGTAGTTGGGGGGCGAACACCGGGGAGCTGTTTTTT. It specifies CASSWGANTGELFF.

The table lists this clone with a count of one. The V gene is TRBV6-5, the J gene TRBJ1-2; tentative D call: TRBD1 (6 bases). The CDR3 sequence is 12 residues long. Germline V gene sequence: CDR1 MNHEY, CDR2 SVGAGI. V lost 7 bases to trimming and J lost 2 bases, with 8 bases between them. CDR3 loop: CASTQGNYGYTF. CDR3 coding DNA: TGTGCCAGCACCCAGGGGAACTATGGCTACACCTTC.

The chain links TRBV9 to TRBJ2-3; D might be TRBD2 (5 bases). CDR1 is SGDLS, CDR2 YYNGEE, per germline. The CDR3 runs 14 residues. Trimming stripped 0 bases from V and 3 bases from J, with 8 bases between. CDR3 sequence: CASSVGWRTDTQYF. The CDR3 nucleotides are TGTGCCAGCAGCGTAGGGTGGAGGACAGATACGCAGTATTTT.

CDR3: CASSPGGTAVEQYF. The CDR3, as DNA: TGTGCCAGCTCCCCGGGAGGGACCGCGGTCGAGCAGTACTTC. This chain uses TRBV18 with TRBJ2-7; TRBD2 matches 8 bases. V trimming: 6 bases; J trimming: 6 bases; junction bases outside the gene matches: 10. The length of the CDR3 is 14 residues. Germline V gene data show CDR1 as KGHSH and CDR2 as LQKENI.

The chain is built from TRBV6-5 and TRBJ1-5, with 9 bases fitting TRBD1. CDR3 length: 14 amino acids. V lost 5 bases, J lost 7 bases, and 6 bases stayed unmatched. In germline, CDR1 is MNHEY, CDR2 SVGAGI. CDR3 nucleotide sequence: TGTGCCAGCAGTGACCGGGACAGGGCCCAGCCCCAGCATTTT. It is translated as CASSDRDRAQPQHF.

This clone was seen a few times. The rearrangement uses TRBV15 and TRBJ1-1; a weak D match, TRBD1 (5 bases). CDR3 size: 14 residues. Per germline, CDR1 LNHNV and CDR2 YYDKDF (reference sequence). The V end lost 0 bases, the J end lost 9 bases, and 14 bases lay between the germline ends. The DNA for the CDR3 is TGTGCCACCAGCAGAGAGTCCCCGGGGCCGAAAGCTTTCTTT. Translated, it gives CATSRESPGPKAFF.

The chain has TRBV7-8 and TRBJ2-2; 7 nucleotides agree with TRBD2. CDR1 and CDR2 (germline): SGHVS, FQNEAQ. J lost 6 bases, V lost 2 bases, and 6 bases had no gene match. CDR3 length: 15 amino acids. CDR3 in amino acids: CASSLRRELAGELFF. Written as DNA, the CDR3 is TGTGCCAGCAGCTTAAGGCGGGAGTTGGCCGGGGAGCTGTTTTTT.

The CDR3 sequence is CAWSELLYNEQFF. As DNA, the CDR3 is TGTGCCTGGAGCGAACTCCTCTACAATGAGCAGTTCTTC. V and J are TRBV30 and TRBJ2-1; D remains ambiguous. CDR3 length: 13 residues. CDR1 is GTSNPN and CDR2 is SVGIG in the germline V gene (reference sequence). Trimming removed 3 bases from V and 3 bases from J, with 9 bases in between.

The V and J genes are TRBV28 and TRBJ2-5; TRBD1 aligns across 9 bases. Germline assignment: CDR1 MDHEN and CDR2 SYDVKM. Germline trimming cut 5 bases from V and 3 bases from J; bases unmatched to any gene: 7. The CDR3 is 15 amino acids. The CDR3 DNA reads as TGTGCCAGCAGTGATCACAGGGGGCGAGAAGAGACCCAGTACTTC. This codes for CASSDHRGREETQYF.

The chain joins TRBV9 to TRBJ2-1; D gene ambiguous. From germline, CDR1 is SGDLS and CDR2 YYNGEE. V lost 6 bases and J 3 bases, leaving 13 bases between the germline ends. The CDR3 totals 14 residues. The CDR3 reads CASTPRASYNEQFF. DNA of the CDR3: TGTGCCAGCACCCCTAGGGCCAGCTACAATGAGCAGTTCTTC.

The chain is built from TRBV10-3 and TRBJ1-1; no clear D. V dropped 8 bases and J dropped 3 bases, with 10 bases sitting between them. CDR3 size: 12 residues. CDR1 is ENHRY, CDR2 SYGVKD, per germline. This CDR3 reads CAIGRVDTEAFF. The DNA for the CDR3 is TGTGCCATCGGTAGGGTGGACACTGAAGCTTTCTTT.

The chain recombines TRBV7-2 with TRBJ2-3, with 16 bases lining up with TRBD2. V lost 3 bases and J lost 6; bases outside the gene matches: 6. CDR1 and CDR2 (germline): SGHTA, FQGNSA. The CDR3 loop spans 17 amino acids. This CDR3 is CASSLGLAGGPGDTQYF. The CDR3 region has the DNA TGTGCCAGCAGCTTGGGACTAGCGGGAGGGCCGGGGGATACGCAGTATTTT.

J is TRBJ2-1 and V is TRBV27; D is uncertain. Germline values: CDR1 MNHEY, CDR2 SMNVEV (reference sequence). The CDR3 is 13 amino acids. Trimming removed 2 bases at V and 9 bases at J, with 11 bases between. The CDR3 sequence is CASSLTTLGEQFF. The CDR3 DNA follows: TGTGCCAGCAGTTTAACGACTCTGGGTGAGCAGTTCTTC.

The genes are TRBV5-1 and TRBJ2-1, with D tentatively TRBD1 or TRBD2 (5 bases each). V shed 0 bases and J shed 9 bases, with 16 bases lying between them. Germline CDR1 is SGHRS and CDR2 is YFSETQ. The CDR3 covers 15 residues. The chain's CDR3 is CASSLGGGLASEQFF. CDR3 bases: TGCGCCAGCAGCTTGGGGGGCGGACTTGCGAGTGAGCAGTTCTTC.

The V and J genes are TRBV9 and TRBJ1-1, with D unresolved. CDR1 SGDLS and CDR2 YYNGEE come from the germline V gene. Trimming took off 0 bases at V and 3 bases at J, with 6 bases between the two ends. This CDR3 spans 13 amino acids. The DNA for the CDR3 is TGTGCCAGCAGCGTAGATCTCTACACTGAAGCTTTCTTT. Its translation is CASSVDLYTEAFF.

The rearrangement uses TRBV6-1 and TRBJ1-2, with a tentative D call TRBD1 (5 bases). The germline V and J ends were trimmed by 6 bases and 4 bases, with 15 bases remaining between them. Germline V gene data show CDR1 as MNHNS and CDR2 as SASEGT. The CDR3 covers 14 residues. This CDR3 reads CASRQPGGTYGYTF. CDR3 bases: TGTGCCAGCAGGCAACCCGGGGGGACCTATGGCTACACCTTC.

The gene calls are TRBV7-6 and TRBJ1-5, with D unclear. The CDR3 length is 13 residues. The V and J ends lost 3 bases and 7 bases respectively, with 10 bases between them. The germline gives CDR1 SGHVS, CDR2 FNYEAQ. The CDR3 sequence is CASSFAIDQPQHF. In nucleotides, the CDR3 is TGTGCCAGCAGCTTTGCCATTGACCAGCCCCAGCATTTT.